The following is a T cell receptor beta chain sequence with its context. This record comes from a study of PD-1 blockade in classical Hodgkin lymphoma. The assay was immunoSEQ multiplex PCR, and TCRdb's table has in-frame clones only and misses some. The sample consists of approximately 21,000 clones, approximately 77% of them appearing once. Time point described: cycle 4 day 1 (C4D1), after 5 to 7 weeks of nivolumab. Each patient relapsed following autologous stem cell transplantation, and prior brentuximab vedotin exposure differed. Sequencing used peripheral blood mononuclear cells (PBMCs), obtained before the fourth cycle of nivolumab. This sequence originates from a human donor with classical Hodgkin lymphoma.

This CDR3 reads CASKIRGSYNEQFF. As DNA, the CDR3 is TGTGCCAGCAAAATCAGGGGATCCTACAATGAGCAGTTCTTC. The rearrangement links TRBV6-5 to TRBJ2-1; the D gene is possibly TRBD1 (6 bases). Trimming cost V 7 bases and J 1 base, with 11 bases left between them. CDR1 is MNHEY, CDR2 SVGAGI, per germline. This CDR3 has 14 residues.